A single sample is the source of the 8 T cell receptor beta chains below, sequenced in a study of OX40 agonist ivuxolimab in advanced cancers. Clones were read by immunoSEQ multiplex PCR, and TCRdb kept only the in-frame ones, dropping some. The sample carries over 40,000 clones, roughly 84% recorded once. Material: CD4+ or CD8+ T cells sorted from blood, obtained in a trial of the OX40 agonist ivuxolimab. The receptors shown here come from an adult with an advanced solid tumor such as melanoma, head and neck, liver or kidney cancer.

The V gene is TRBV18, the J gene TRBJ1-1; 8 nucleotides align to TRBD1. The CDR3 sequence is 15 residues long. J lost 3 bases, V lost 2 bases, and 5 bases had no gene match. CDR1 is KGHSH, CDR2 LQKENI, per germline. The CDR3 DNA sequence: TGTGCCAGCTCACCAAAAACAGGGGGGGACACTGAAGCTTTCTTT. This translates into CASSPKTGGDTEAFF.

The gene calls are TRBV27 and TRBJ1-5, with 8 bases that match TRBD1. CDR3 length: 14 amino acids. Losses at the gene ends were 7 bases for V and 3 bases for J; bases not matched to a gene: 5. Looked up from germline, CDR1 is MNHEY and CDR2 is SMNVEV (reference sequence). The CDR3 bases are TGTGCCAGCATGCGGACAGGGATCAATCAGCCCCAGCATTTT. Protein: CASMRTGINQPQHF.

This chain connects TRBV11-2 to TRBJ2-7; D may be TRBD1 (6 bases). Trimming removed 1 base at V and 4 bases at J, with 17 bases between. Looked up from germline, CDR1 is SGHAT and CDR2 is FQNNGV. The CDR3 has 16 amino acids. CDR3 region: CASSLAGQGILYEQYF. The DNA for the CDR3 is TGTGCCAGCAGCTTAGCAGGTCAGGGGATCTTATACGAGCAGTACTTC.

The genes are TRBV19 and TRBJ1-6, with 8 bases that match TRBD1. Germline V gives CDR1 LNHDA, CDR2 SQIVND (reference sequence). After removal of 9 bases from V and 4 bases from J, the junction contained 11 bases not matched to a gene. The CDR3 spans 16 residues. The CDR3 nucleotides read TGTGCCAGCCGACCTTTGGACAGGGAGTATAATTCACCCCTCCACTTT. Translated, it gives CASRPLDREYNSPLHF.

This chain's CDR3 is CASRTGGEETQYF. The CDR3 region has the DNA TGTGCCAGTAGGACAGGGGGTGAAGAGACCCAGTACTTC. The chain recombines TRBV19 with TRBJ2-5; 9 nucleotides agree with TRBD1. In germline, CDR1 is LNHDA, CDR2 SQIVND (reference sequence). CDR3 size: 13 residues. V trimming: 6 bases; J trimming: 3 bases; junction bases outside the gene matches: 2.

The chain employs TRBV19 and TRBJ2-7, with TRBD2 matching over 7 bases. This CDR3 has 14 amino acids. Germline V gives CDR1 LNHDA, CDR2 SQIVND (reference sequence). After removal of 5 bases from V and 1 base from J, the junction contained 5 bases not matched to a gene. The CDR3 spells CASSPSGRSYEQYF. The DNA for the CDR3 is TGTGCCAGTAGTCCTAGCGGCAGATCCTACGAGCAGTACTTC.

This clone was counted once. The gene calls are TRBV28 and TRBJ1-6; 8 bases match TRBD1. V lost 6 bases and J lost 8; bases outside the gene matches: 3. Germline assignment: CDR1 MDHEN and CDR2 SYDVKM. The CDR3 extends over 13 amino acids. The CDR3 DNA follows: TGTGCCAGCAGCTCGGACAGGGATTCACCCCTCCACTTT. This sequence encodes CASSSDRDSPLHF.

The chain carries TRBV19 and TRBJ1-2, with D unclear. Germline CDR1 and CDR2: LNHDA and SQIVND (reference sequence). This CDR3 has 14 residues. V was pared by 7 bases and J by 1 base, with 13 bases between. The DNA for the CDR3 is TGTGCCAGTACCGACCCGGTACGTAACTATGGCTACACCTTC. Translating it yields CASTDPVRNYGYTF.